Described below is a single T cell receptor (beta chain) sequence and its context. This sample includes further DNA sequences coding for the same CDR3. This CDR3 spans 13 amino acids. In germline, CDR1 is SNHLY, CDR2 FYNNEI. Trimming pared 1 base from V and 0 bases from J, leaving 3 bases between. This sample is part of a study of blood T cell repertoires in COVID-19. Study summary: Whether acute or convalescent, the COVID-19 samples came from the United States, Italy and Spain. PBMCs, B-cell-depleted T cells, or T cells provided the cDNA or gDNA that made up the material.

Original methodology: Using reference gene primer amplification, nucleated cell counts were estimated. Assay: immunoSEQ multiplex PCR; the TCRdb copy retains only in-frame clones and omits some. V and J calls and clone size are as listed in that table; D and trimming were resolved from the DNA. Here the sample spans 99,000 or so clones, approximately 80% being singletons. This chain links TRBV2 with TRBJ1-1; D gene ambiguous. Sequences were obtained from peripheral blood. The TCR sequence derives from a man aged 60-69 years with acute or convalescent COVID-19. The chain's CDR3 is CASSEDLNTEAFF. The CDR3 nucleotides are TGTGCCAGCAGTGAAGACTTGAACACTGAAGCTTTCTTT. Combining the CDR3 with reference TRBV2 and TRBJ1-1 gives the whole variable domain EPEVTQTPSHQVTQMGQEVILRCVPISNHLYFYWYRQILGQKVEFLVSFYNNEISEKSEIFDDQFSVERPDGSNFTLKIRSTKLEDSAMYFCASSEDLNTEAFFGQGTRLTVV.